Sequencing of this TCR beta chain was carried out in a study of post-analysis software for immune sequencing data. Study-wide context: In terms of disease course, relapsing-remitting, secondary progressive and progressive-relapsing multiple sclerosis were included. Overall study findings and caveats: Patients had higher frequencies than controls of four to six TRBV segments, including TRBV5-6, TRBV5-1 and TRBV20-1. Compared against controls, patients with multiple sclerosis displayed significantly lower normalized Chao1 diversity.

The CDR3 runs to 16 residues. The V gene's germline CDR1 is LGHDT and CDR2 YNNKEL (reference sequence). Trimming cost V 4 bases and J 7 bases; bases outside gene matches: 11. A note on this clonotype: Its antigen is undetermined.

Prepared libraries of TCR beta cDNA carried unique molecular identifiers. TCRdb re-analysed the PCR reads in MiXCR, keeping a single row per CDR3 protein. The profile shows about 460,000 distinct CDR3 sequences, 45% of them singletons. The chain employs TRBV3-1 and TRBJ2-7; 12 bases match TRBD2. The specimen sequenced was blood. The clonotype originates from a girl under 18 with multiple sclerosis. The CDR3 region is CASSPSPLAGGLEQYF. The CDR3 DNA sequence: TGTGCCAGCAGCCCCAGTCCCCTAGCGGGAGGGCTTGAGCAGTACTTC.